The 7 T cell receptor beta chains below come from one sample, sequenced in a study of T cell responses to AZD1222 COVID-19 vaccine (dated by TCRdb to the early 2020s). Reading the label with the study, this specimen's time point is: baseline before first vaccination. The receptor library was made with the immunoSEQ multiplex PCR assay. TCRdb carries this immuneACCESS record with in-frame sequences only. Its versions omit some clonotypes, under half of them owing to an unresolved V gene in the studies checked, with the rest unexplained. For this sample there are roughly 110,000 clones; roughly 87% appear just once. The top ten hold 4% to 5.5% of the sample. The sequenced sample was peripheral blood, obtained on day 0 of AZD1222 vaccination. These receptors came from an adult in good health.

This rearrangement joins TRBV7-2 to TRBJ2-5, with D perhaps matching TRBD2 (6 bases). The CDR3 has 14 amino acids. V gave up 5 bases and J gave up 2 bases, with 12 bases separating them. Germline V lookup: CDR1 SGHTA, CDR2 FQGNSA. The DNA for the CDR3 is TGTGCCAGCAGCCTATACGGGACTCAAGAGACCCAGTACTTC. This translates into CASSLYGTQETQYF.

The chain carries TRBV25-1 and TRBJ1-1; the match to TRBD1 covers 11 bases. This CDR3 has 14 residues. Looked up from germline, CDR1 is MGHDK and CDR2 is SYGVNS. V lost 6 bases and J lost 5; bases outside the gene matches: 5. The CDR3 DNA reads as TGTGCCAGCAGGGAGGACAGGGGGCGGACTGAAGCTTTCTTT. Its translation: CASREDRGRTEAFF. The full variable domain, with the rest looked up from reference TRBV25-1 and TRBJ1-1, is EADIYQTPRYLVIGTGKKITLECSQTMGHDKMYWYQQDPGMELHLIHYSYGVNSTEKGDLSSESTVSRIRTEHFPLTLESARPSHTSQYLCASREDRGRTEAFFGQGTRLTVV.

The V gene is TRBV23-1, the J gene TRBJ2-1; D might be TRBD2 (5 bases). TRBV23-1 counts as an open reading frame of uncertain function. This CDR3 has 15 residues. For the CDR3, the DNA is TGCGCGCCAGACACCACTAGGCGCTGCTGCAATGAGCAGTTCTTC. Residues: CAPDTTRRCCNEQFF.

The gene calls are TRBV6-5 and TRBJ2-7; D possibly corresponds to TRBD1 (5 bases). CDR3 length equals 13 residues. Deletions cut 0 bases from V and 5 bases from J, with 8 bases between. In germline, CDR1 is MNHEY, CDR2 SVGAGI. The chain's CDR3 is CASSYSEGDEQYF. For the CDR3, the DNA is TGTGCCAGCAGTTACTCGGAAGGGGACGAGCAGTACTTC.

V is TRBV20-1 and J is TRBJ1-5; the D is unclear. V shed 6 bases and J shed 5 bases, with 5 bases lying between them. CDR3 length: 10 amino acids. Germline CDR1 DFQATT, CDR2 SNEGSKA (reference sequence). The CDR3 region is CSAPDQPQHF. In nucleotides, the CDR3 is TGCAGTGCCCCCGATCAGCCCCAGCATTTT.

J is TRBJ1-5 and V is TRBV4-2; no firm D call. Looked up from germline, CDR1 is LGHNA and CDR2 is YNFKEQ. The V gene lost 4 bases and the J gene lost 0 bases, with 16 bases spanning the gap. This CDR3 is built from 17 residues. Here the CDR3 reads CASSPDTDGYSNQPQHF. The DNA of the CDR3 is TGTGCCAGCAGCCCAGATACCGACGGATATAGCAATCAGCCCCAGCATTTT.

The V gene is TRBV10-3, the J gene TRBJ2-1, with D tentatively TRBD2 (6 bases). V gave up 7 bases and J gave up 0 bases, with 19 bases separating them. From germline, CDR1 is ENHRY and CDR2 SYGVKD. The CDR3 totals 17 residues. This CDR3 reads CAITSVGGRSSYNEQFF. In DNA, the CDR3 is TGTGCCATCACCAGTGTGGGGGGACGTAGCTCCTACAATGAGCAGTTCTTC.